The 16 T cell receptor beta chains given below trace back to one sample, sequenced in a study of monozygotic twins with inflammatory bowel disease. From the 5' RACE reads, TCRdb lists one entry per CDR3 protein and no DNA. Reported are about 210,000 distinct CDR3 sequences; the ten largest clones contain less than 2%. What was sequenced was blood. These receptors were taken from a human donor with ulcerative colitis or Crohn's disease, or a healthy co-twin of an affected twin (not recorded which).

The chain is built from TRBV7-9 and TRBJ1-1; TCRdb's D call, TRBD1, is unchecked because there is no DNA. The CDR3 is 16 residues long. Germline CDR1 SEHNR, CDR2 FQNEAQ (reference sequence). The CDR3 region is CASSPKWRGLNTEAFF.

V gene TRBV27 combines with J gene TRBJ1-2; no DNA is available, so the TRBD1 call from TCRdb remains unchecked. Germline V gives CDR1 MNHEY, CDR2 SMNVEV (reference sequence). The CDR3 loop spans 14 amino acids. CDR3 amino acids: CASSTVGTNYGYTF.

This rearrangement joins TRBV6-5 to TRBJ2-1. The CDR3 sequence is 13 residues long. Germline V CDR1 and CDR2: MNHEY, SVGAGI. The CDR3 spells CASRPYSYNEQFF.

This rearrangement joins TRBV6-2 or TRBV6-3 to TRBJ2-2. CDR1 is MNHEY, CDR2 SVGEGT, per germline. This CDR3 spans 15 amino acids. CDR3 amino acids: CASSLFRHRNTELFF.

V usage is TRBV6-6 and J usage is TRBJ1-1; absent DNA, TCRdb's TRBD1 call cannot be checked. CDR1 is MNHNY and CDR2 is SVGAGI in the germline V gene (reference sequence). CDR3 length: 14 amino acids. The CDR3 loop is CASRPRTGDTEAFF.

The genes are TRBV6-5 and TRBJ2-5; TCRdb's D gene call, TRBD2, goes unchecked for lack of DNA. Germline V gene lookup returns CDR1 MNHEY and CDR2 SVGAGI. The CDR3 contains 13 residues. The chain's CDR3 is CASSPGGRKTQYF.

The chain combines TRBV20-1 with TRBJ2-3; TCRdb proposes TRBD1, but this gene call is untestable without DNA. Per germline, CDR1 DFQATT and CDR2 SNEGSKA (reference sequence). There are 14 residues in the CDR3. The CDR3 reads CSADQGESTDTQYF.

The CDR3 loop reads CASSLSGFENTQYF. The chain has TRBV5-1 and TRBJ2-3. Germline values: CDR1 SGHRS, CDR2 YFSETQ. This CDR3 is 14 amino acids long. The complete variable domain, with remaining parts taken from reference TRBV5-1 and TRBJ2-3, reads KAGVTQTPRYLIKTRGQQVTLSCSPISGHRSVSWYQQTPGQGLQFLFEYFSETQRNKGNFPGRFSGRQFSNSRSEMNVSTLELGDSALYLCASSLSGFENTQYFGPGTRLTVL.

This sequence joins TRBV6-2 or TRBV6-3 and TRBJ1-2. Germline CDR1 is MNHEY and CDR2 is SVGEGT. The length of the CDR3 is 14 residues. The CDR3 reads CASSYSGPWDGYTF.

The chain joins TRBV6-5 to TRBJ1-2; checking the TCRdb D call of TRBD1 is not possible without DNA. This CDR3 is 16 amino acids long. Germline V gene lookup returns CDR1 MNHEY and CDR2 SVGAGI. The CDR3 protein is CASSYGAGAAAYGYTF.

V gene TRBV12-3 or TRBV12-4 combines with J gene TRBJ1-5; TCRdb's D gene call, TRBD1, goes unchecked for lack of DNA. The CDR3 length is 12 residues. The CDR3 loop reads CASRTGDQPQHF.

The chain's CDR3 is CASSLGQEYNEQFF. The V gene is TRBV5-1, the J gene TRBJ2-1. CDR1 and CDR2 from the germline V gene are SGHRS and YFSETQ. CDR3 length equals 14 residues.

The V and J genes are TRBV5-6 and TRBJ2-1. The CDR3 runs 15 residues. Germline values: CDR1 SGHDT, CDR2 YYEEEE. The CDR3 here is CASSLGGVETAEQFF.

This chain links TRBV10-3 with TRBJ2-2; the D call from TCRdb, TRBD2, cannot be confirmed without DNA. Germline values: CDR1 ENHRY, CDR2 SYGVKD. The CDR3 sequence is 15 residues long. CDR3 in amino acids: CAISLTSGDTGELFF.

The J gene is TRBJ1-1, the V gene TRBV4-1; TCRdb reports TRBD1, a call that lacks DNA to check it against. The germline V gene has CDR1 MGHRA and CDR2 YSYEKL. The CDR3 consists of 20 residues. The chain's CDR3 is CASSQYVVSVEGYWNTEAFF.

The chain is built from TRBV5-1 and TRBJ2-3; TCRdb's D call, TRBD1, is unchecked because there is no DNA. Germline loops: CDR1 SGHRS, CDR2 YFSETQ. The CDR3 loop spans 16 amino acids. The CDR3 loop reads CASSPGDRGFSDTQYF.